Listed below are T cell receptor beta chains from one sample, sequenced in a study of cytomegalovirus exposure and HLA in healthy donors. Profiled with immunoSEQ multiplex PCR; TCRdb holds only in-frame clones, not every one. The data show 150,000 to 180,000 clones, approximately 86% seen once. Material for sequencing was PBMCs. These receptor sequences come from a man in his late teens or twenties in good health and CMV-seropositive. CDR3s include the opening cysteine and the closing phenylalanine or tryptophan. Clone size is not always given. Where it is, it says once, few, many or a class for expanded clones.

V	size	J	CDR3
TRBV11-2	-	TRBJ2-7	CASSLGTGGYEQYF
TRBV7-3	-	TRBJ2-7	CASSSGQGVHEQYF
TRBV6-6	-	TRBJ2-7	CASSYEGYEQYF
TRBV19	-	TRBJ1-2	CASKRGISNYGYTF
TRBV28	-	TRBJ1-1	CASSPLNEAFF
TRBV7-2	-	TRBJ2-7	CASVEGVSYEQYF
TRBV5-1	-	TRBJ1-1	CASSLRGVDAFF
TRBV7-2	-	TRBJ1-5	CASSLTNQPQHF
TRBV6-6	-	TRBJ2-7	CASSSTYDSWSAF
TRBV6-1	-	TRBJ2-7	CASSEALRQASSYEQYF
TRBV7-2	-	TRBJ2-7	CASSLVGRVSYEQYF
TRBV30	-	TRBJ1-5	CAWAGQGNQPQHF
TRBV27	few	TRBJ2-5	CASSFWDRRETQYF
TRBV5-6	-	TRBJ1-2	CASSFSGAFYGYTF
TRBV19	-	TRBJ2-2	CASQGLRLAVTGELFF
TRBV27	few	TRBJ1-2	CASSPSQGQAIYGYTF
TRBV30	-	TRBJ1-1	CAWNMLNTEAFF
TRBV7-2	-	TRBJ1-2	CASSFGGTVGYTF
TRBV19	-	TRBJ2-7	CASSIDRGSSYEQYF
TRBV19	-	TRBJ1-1	CASSIGQGYEAFF
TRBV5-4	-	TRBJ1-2	CASSSPGNPTGYGYTF
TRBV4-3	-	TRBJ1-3	CASSQEPTSSSGNTIYF
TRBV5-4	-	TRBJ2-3	CASSSPRGPATDTQYF